The 29 T cell receptor beta chains below come from one sample, sequenced in a study of a mutant IDH1 vaccine in newly diagnosed glioma. The time point is: week 23, last vaccination. In every dose of vaccine, 300 ug of mutant IDH1 20-mer peptide was given alongside topical imiquimod. Their antigens are not known. Assay used: immunoSEQ multiplex PCR; TCRdb lists only in-frame clones, some missing. The sample has 77,000 or so clones; roughly 85% are singletons. Sequencing was performed on PBMCs, taken from a glioma patient whose treatment included an IDH1 peptide vaccine. Receptor source: a woman aged 45-59 years with glioma.

This clone was observed a few times. This chain connects TRBV19 to TRBJ2-7; 7 positions match TRBD2. CDR1 and CDR2 (germline): LNHDA, SQIVND (reference sequence). This CDR3 region has 15 residues. J gave up 2 bases and V 5 bases, and 9 bases lay outside the gene matches. CDR3 in DNA: TGTGCCAGTAGTCTCGCGGGAGAACCCCCCTACGAGCAGTACTTC. It is translated as CASSLAGEPPYEQYF.

The V call is TRBV10-1, the J call TRBJ1-1, with D perhaps matching TRBD1 (5 bases). Germline V gives CDR1 WNHNN, CDR2 SYGVQD (reference sequence). The CDR3 is 12 amino acids. V gave up 0 bases and J gave up 6 bases, with 5 bases separating them. The CDR3: CASSESGAEAFF. The CDR3 DNA is TGCGCCAGCAGTGAGTCGGGGGCTGAAGCTTTCTTT.

V is TRBV21-1 and J is TRBJ2-7; the table's D call TRBD1 went unverified against the DNA. TRBV21-1 is a pseudogene. The CDR3 length is 15 residues. The CDR3 coding sequence is TGTGCCAGCAGCAAAGGGACAGGGCAGACCTACGAGCAGTACTTC. Its protein is CASSKGTGQTYEQYF.

V usage is TRBV29-1 and J usage is TRBJ2-7; 10 positions match TRBD2. Germline loops: CDR1 SQVTM, CDR2 ANQGSEA. This CDR3 is 15 amino acids long. V trimming: 2 bases; J trimming: 2 bases; junction bases outside the gene matches: 6. CDR3 in DNA: TGCAGCGTTGAACTAGCGGGGGAGGGCCCCTACGAGCAGTACTTC. Its protein product is CSVELAGEGPYEQYF.

The chain uses TRBV19 and TRBJ1-1; D ambiguous. The CDR3 covers 15 residues. The ends were cut back, 8 bases at V and 4 bases at J, with 20 bases in the middle. Germline V gene data show CDR1 as LNHDA and CDR2 as SQIVND (reference sequence). CDR3 in amino acids: CASYVEYGMGTEAFF. The CDR3 nucleotides are TGTGCCAGTTACGTGGAATACGGGATGGGCACTGAAGCTTTCTTT.

This chain joins TRBV11-1 and TRBJ1-1; D is unresolved. The V and J ends lost 5 bases and 6 bases respectively, with 13 bases between them. The CDR3 covers 13 residues. Germline V gives CDR1 SGHAT, CDR2 FQDESV (reference sequence). The CDR3: CASSPGGIAEAFF. The CDR3 region has the DNA TGTGCCAGCAGCCCCGGCGGAATAGCTGAAGCTTTCTTT.

This chain joins TRBV5-1 and TRBJ2-3; TRBD2 matches at 16 bases. Per the germline V gene, CDR1 is SGHRS and CDR2 is YFSETQ. After removal of 5 bases from V and 10 bases from J, the junction contained 19 bases not matched to a gene. CDR3 size: 19 residues. The CDR3 sequence: CASSRLSTGTSGRASAQYF. The CDR3 DNA follows: TGCGCCAGCAGTCGCCTTAGCACCGGGACTAGCGGGAGGGCCTCAGCGCAGTATTTT.

This chain uses TRBV28 with TRBJ1-2, with a weak D call TRBD1 (5 bases). Germline V gene lookup returns CDR1 MDHEN and CDR2 SYDVKM. V gave up 1 base and J gave up 6 bases, with 12 bases separating them. The CDR3 spans 14 residues. CDR3 nucleotides: TGTGCCAGCAGTTTATTTAGGGGTTGGGATGGCTACACCTTC. It is translated as CASSLFRGWDGYTF.

The table lists this clone with a few counts. The chain combines TRBV4-1 with TRBJ1-5; D uncertain. Trimming took 0 bases from V and 0 from J, leaving 9 bases between them. The germline V gene encodes CDR1 MGHRA and CDR2 YSYEKL. The CDR3 length is 16 residues. In nucleotides, the CDR3 is TGCGCCAGCAGCCAAGACCCATACAATAGCAATCAGCCCCAGCATTTT. As protein: CASSQDPYNSNQPQHF.

The chain is built from TRBV5-1 and TRBJ2-3; D perhaps matches TRBD2 (7 bases). The CDR3 is made up of 17 amino acids. Germline V gene data show CDR1 as SGHRS and CDR2 as YFSETQ. V was cut by 0 bases and J by 1 base, with 15 bases left in between. CDR3 sequence: CASSLDGGQLGTDTQYF. The CDR3 coding sequence is TGCGCCAGCAGCTTGGACGGGGGGCAACTCGGCACAGATACGCAGTATTTT.

The chain uses TRBV18 and TRBJ2-7; weak D call: TRBD1 (5 bases). CDR3 length: 13 residues. Germline values: CDR1 KGHSH, CDR2 LQKENI. With 2 bases removed from V and 3 bases from J, the gap between germline ends came to 8 bases. The CDR3 loop is CASSPGASYEQYF. CDR3 coding DNA: TGTGCCAGCTCACCAGGGGCCAGCTACGAGCAGTACTTC.

CDR3 residues: CAISESQRGPYEQYF. DNA for the CDR3: TGTGCCATCAGTGAGTCGCAGCGAGGGCCATACGAGCAGTACTTC. The chain links TRBV10-3 to TRBJ2-7; D may be TRBD2 (5 bases). The CDR3 length is 15 residues. The V gene's germline CDR1 is ENHRY and CDR2 SYGVKD. V lost 0 bases and J lost 4, with 13 bases in between.

The sample holds a few counts of this clone. The chain couples TRBV2 to TRBJ1-4; TRBD1 matches 7 bases. The CDR3 loop spans 13 amino acids. Trimming took 7 bases from V and 4 from J; bases not matched to a gene: 3. Germline V gives CDR1 SNHLY, CDR2 FYNNEI. CDR3: CASKGQINEKLFF. The CDR3 nucleotides read TGTGCCAGCAAGGGACAGATTAATGAAAAACTGTTTTTT.

The rearrangement joins TRBV28 to TRBJ2-1; TRBD2 aligns across 7 bases. J gave up 1 base and V 6 bases, and 9 bases lay outside the gene matches. This CDR3 contains 16 residues. CDR1 MDHEN and CDR2 SYDVKM come from the germline V gene. CDR3 residues: CASSTMGGSSYNEQFF. CDR3 bases: TGTGCCAGCAGCACCATGGGCGGGAGTTCCTACAATGAGCAGTTCTTC.

This sequence joins TRBV27 and TRBJ2-1, with 7 bases lining up with TRBD1. Germline V gene lookup returns CDR1 MNHEY and CDR2 SMNVEV (reference sequence). This CDR3 comprises 14 residues. With V trimmed by 7 bases and J by 5 bases, 8 bases remained unmatched. The DNA for the CDR3 is TGTGCCAGCACCCACAGGGACAGAAACAATGAGCAGTTCTTC. As protein: CASTHRDRNNEQFF.

V and J are TRBV18 and TRBJ2-5; D not resolved. CDR1 and CDR2 from the germline V gene are KGHSH and LQKENI. V was pared by 3 bases and J by 3 bases, with 5 bases between. This CDR3 region has 12 residues. The CDR3 DNA sequence: TGTGCCAGCTCACCCTCAGAAGAGACCCAGTACTTC. Its protein is CASSPSEETQYF.

This chain joins TRBV18 and TRBJ2-1; the match to TRBD2 covers 8 bases. Germline loops: CDR1 KGHSH, CDR2 LQKENI. V was clipped by 0 bases and J by 4 bases; unmatched bases: 2. The CDR3 is 15 residues long. CDR3 nucleotide sequence: TGTGCCAGCTCACCACCGAGCGGGAGTTACAATGAGCAGTTCTTC. It yields the protein CASSPPSGSYNEQFF.

The chain recombines TRBV6-5 with TRBJ1-6; no reliable D call. From germline, CDR1 is MNHEY and CDR2 SVGAGI. Trimming removed 4 bases from V and 6 bases from J, with 10 bases in between. The CDR3 loop spans 14 amino acids. CDR3 sequence (DNA): TGTGCCAGCAGTTCTGACACCTTTAATTCACCCCTCCACTTT. This sequence encodes CASSSDTFNSPLHF.

This clone came up once. V gene TRBV18 combines with J gene TRBJ1-5, with D possibly matching TRBD1 (5 bases). The germline V gene has CDR1 KGHSH and CDR2 LQKENI. The CDR3 is 15 residues long. Trimming cost V 3 bases and J 7 bases, with 16 bases left between them. The CDR3 DNA sequence: TGTGCCAGCTCACCTCCGGGGGGGTGGGAACAGCCCCAGCATTTT. This encodes CASSPPGGWEQPQHF.

The chain carries TRBV9 and TRBJ2-7; D possibly corresponds to TRBD2 (5 bases). Germline V CDR1 and CDR2: SGDLS, YYNGEE. The CDR3 runs to 15 residues. V shed 3 bases and J shed 2 bases, with 15 bases lying between them. The DNA of the CDR3 is TGTGCCAGCAGCGCCTCCAGTAGCGCAACCTACGAGCAGTACTTC. Encoded protein: CASSASSSATYEQYF.

This clone occurred once. V is TRBV4-2 and J is TRBJ2-3; perhaps TRBD2 as D (5 bases). V lost 0 bases and J 3 bases, leaving 13 bases between the germline ends. The germline CDR1 and CDR2 sequences are LGHNA and YNFKEQ. This CDR3 is 16 amino acids long. CDR3 sequence reads: CASSQDVWRRTDTQYF. The CDR3 DNA follows: TGTGCCAGCAGCCAAGATGTGTGGAGGAGGACAGATACGCAGTATTTT.

This chain uses TRBV19 with TRBJ2-5, with 8 positions matching TRBD1. This CDR3 has 16 residues. V lost 5 bases to trimming and J lost 4 bases; unmatched junction nucleotides: 12. Germline lookup yields CDR1 LNHDA and CDR2 SQIVND (reference sequence). CDR3 in DNA: TGTGCCAGTAGTCGTGGACAGGGTAGTTTGGTAGAGACCCAGTACTTC. Its protein is CASSRGQGSLVETQYF.

The genes are TRBV7-9 and TRBJ2-3; either TRBD1 or TRBD2 may fit D (6 bases each). Between the trimmed V and J ends, which lost 5 bases and 6 bases, there was a span of 18 bases. Germline V lookup: CDR1 SEHNR, CDR2 FQNEAQ (reference sequence). The CDR3 is 15 amino acids. This CDR3 is CASSPPVRGGDTQYF. CDR3 in DNA: TGTGCCAGCAGCCCACCGGTCAGGGGAGGTGATACGCAGTATTTT.

The V call is TRBV14, the J call TRBJ1-2, with 7 nucleotides matching TRBD1. V shed 4 bases, J shed 7 bases, and the junction held 12 bases outside the gene matches. The CDR3 loop spans 15 amino acids. From germline, CDR1 is SGHDN and CDR2 FVKESK. CDR3 nucleotides: TGTGCCAGCAGCCCCAGGGGAGGGGGCACGGGTGGCTACACCTTC. This gives the protein CASSPRGGGTGGYTF.

The CDR3 sequence: CASSLRAGSGNTIYF. Here the CDR3 DNA reads TGTGCCAGCAGTTTAAGAGCAGGTTCTGGAAACACCATATATTTT. This chain uses TRBV27 with TRBJ1-3; no definite D call. V was trimmed by 2 bases and J by 1 base, leaving 9 bases between them. The CDR3 is 15 residues long. CDR1 and CDR2 (germline): MNHEY, SMNVEV (reference sequence).

This clone showed up just a few times. The chain recombines TRBV27 with TRBJ1-2; a weak D match, TRBD1 (6 bases). Germline values: CDR1 MNHEY, CDR2 SMNVEV (reference sequence). This CDR3 region has 19 residues. V gave up 5 bases and J gave up 3 bases, with 28 bases separating them. Here the CDR3 reads CASSPRQVPRLRAYYGYTF. CDR3 nucleotide sequence: TGTGCCAGCAGTCCGCGACAGGTGCCAAGGCTCCGGGCCTACTATGGCTACACCTTC.

The chain combines TRBV9 with TRBJ2-1; D remains unclear. The CDR3 sequence is 14 residues long. Germline lookup yields CDR1 SGDLS and CDR2 YYNGEE. V was pared by 0 bases and J by 5 bases, with 9 bases between. CDR3 sequence: CASSVGWGDNEQFF. The DNA for the CDR3 is TGTGCCAGCAGCGTAGGCTGGGGTGACAATGAGCAGTTCTTC.

The gene calls are TRBV7-9 and TRBJ2-3, with 8 bases lining up with TRBD1. The CDR3 is made up of 15 amino acids. J was trimmed by 2 bases and V by 8 bases; bases with no gene match: 9. CDR1 and CDR2 from the germline V gene are SEHNR and FQNEAQ (reference sequence). CDR3 protein: CASSKTGDITDTQYF. Here the CDR3 DNA reads TGTGCCAGCTCTAAGACAGGGGATATCACAGATACGCAGTATTTT. Full variable domain (outside the CDR3, taken from reference TRBV7-9 and TRBJ2-3): DTGVSQNPRHKITKRGQNVTFRCDPISEHNRLYWYRQTLGQGPEFLTYFQNEAQLEKSRLLSDRFSAERPKGSFSTLEIQRTEQGDSAMYLCASSKTGDITDTQYFGPGTRLTVL.

This rearrangement joins TRBV9 to TRBJ2-2; weak D call: TRBD2 (5 bases). This CDR3 is built from 16 residues. Germline V gene data show CDR1 as SGDLS and CDR2 as YYNGEE. V was clipped by 0 bases and J by 1 base, with 10 bases between them. In nucleotides, the CDR3 is TGTGCCAGCAGCGTAGTGCCCGGAGGGAACACCGGGGAGCTGTTTTTT. Translating gives CASSVVPGGNTGELFF.